The 3 T cell receptor beta chains below come from one sample, sequenced in a study of blood T cell repertoires in COVID-19. Using immunoSEQ multiplex PCR, the repertoire was profiled, and TCRdb retains in-frame clones only, with some absent. The data hold some 83,000 clones, with about two thirds observed a single time. The sample taken for sequencing was peripheral blood. These TCRs come from a woman aged 80 or over with acute or convalescent COVID-19.

The chain recombines TRBV19 with TRBJ2-1, with 9 bases matching TRBD1. Germline CDR1 and CDR2: LNHDA and SQIVND (reference sequence). V lost 5 bases, J lost 3 bases, and 5 bases stayed unmatched. The CDR3 length is 15 residues. CDR3 sequence: CASSLGQGNYNEQFF. CDR3 in DNA: TGTGCCAGTAGTCTTGGACAGGGGAACTACAATGAGCAGTTCTTC.

This clone was counted only a few times. The V gene is TRBV2, the J gene TRBJ1-2; 7 bases are a match to TRBD1. Trimming cost V 7 bases and J 8 bases; bases outside gene matches: 13. CDR3 length: 14 residues. Germline loops: CDR1 SNHLY, CDR2 FYNNEI. Here the CDR3 DNA reads TGTGCCAGCAACCCTTTTACAGGGGCGGGGGGCTACACCTTC. This sequence encodes CASNPFTGAGGYTF.

This clone was found a few times. The V call is TRBV28, the J call TRBJ1-1, with 8 bases identical to TRBD1. This CDR3 has 14 residues. V was pared by 5 bases and J by 5 bases, with 7 bases of the junction left unmatched. Germline V CDR1 and CDR2: MDHEN, SYDVKM. DNA for the CDR3: TGTGCCAGCAGTAACGACAGGGGAGGAACTGAAGCTTTCTTT. Translating it yields CASSNDRGGTEAFF.